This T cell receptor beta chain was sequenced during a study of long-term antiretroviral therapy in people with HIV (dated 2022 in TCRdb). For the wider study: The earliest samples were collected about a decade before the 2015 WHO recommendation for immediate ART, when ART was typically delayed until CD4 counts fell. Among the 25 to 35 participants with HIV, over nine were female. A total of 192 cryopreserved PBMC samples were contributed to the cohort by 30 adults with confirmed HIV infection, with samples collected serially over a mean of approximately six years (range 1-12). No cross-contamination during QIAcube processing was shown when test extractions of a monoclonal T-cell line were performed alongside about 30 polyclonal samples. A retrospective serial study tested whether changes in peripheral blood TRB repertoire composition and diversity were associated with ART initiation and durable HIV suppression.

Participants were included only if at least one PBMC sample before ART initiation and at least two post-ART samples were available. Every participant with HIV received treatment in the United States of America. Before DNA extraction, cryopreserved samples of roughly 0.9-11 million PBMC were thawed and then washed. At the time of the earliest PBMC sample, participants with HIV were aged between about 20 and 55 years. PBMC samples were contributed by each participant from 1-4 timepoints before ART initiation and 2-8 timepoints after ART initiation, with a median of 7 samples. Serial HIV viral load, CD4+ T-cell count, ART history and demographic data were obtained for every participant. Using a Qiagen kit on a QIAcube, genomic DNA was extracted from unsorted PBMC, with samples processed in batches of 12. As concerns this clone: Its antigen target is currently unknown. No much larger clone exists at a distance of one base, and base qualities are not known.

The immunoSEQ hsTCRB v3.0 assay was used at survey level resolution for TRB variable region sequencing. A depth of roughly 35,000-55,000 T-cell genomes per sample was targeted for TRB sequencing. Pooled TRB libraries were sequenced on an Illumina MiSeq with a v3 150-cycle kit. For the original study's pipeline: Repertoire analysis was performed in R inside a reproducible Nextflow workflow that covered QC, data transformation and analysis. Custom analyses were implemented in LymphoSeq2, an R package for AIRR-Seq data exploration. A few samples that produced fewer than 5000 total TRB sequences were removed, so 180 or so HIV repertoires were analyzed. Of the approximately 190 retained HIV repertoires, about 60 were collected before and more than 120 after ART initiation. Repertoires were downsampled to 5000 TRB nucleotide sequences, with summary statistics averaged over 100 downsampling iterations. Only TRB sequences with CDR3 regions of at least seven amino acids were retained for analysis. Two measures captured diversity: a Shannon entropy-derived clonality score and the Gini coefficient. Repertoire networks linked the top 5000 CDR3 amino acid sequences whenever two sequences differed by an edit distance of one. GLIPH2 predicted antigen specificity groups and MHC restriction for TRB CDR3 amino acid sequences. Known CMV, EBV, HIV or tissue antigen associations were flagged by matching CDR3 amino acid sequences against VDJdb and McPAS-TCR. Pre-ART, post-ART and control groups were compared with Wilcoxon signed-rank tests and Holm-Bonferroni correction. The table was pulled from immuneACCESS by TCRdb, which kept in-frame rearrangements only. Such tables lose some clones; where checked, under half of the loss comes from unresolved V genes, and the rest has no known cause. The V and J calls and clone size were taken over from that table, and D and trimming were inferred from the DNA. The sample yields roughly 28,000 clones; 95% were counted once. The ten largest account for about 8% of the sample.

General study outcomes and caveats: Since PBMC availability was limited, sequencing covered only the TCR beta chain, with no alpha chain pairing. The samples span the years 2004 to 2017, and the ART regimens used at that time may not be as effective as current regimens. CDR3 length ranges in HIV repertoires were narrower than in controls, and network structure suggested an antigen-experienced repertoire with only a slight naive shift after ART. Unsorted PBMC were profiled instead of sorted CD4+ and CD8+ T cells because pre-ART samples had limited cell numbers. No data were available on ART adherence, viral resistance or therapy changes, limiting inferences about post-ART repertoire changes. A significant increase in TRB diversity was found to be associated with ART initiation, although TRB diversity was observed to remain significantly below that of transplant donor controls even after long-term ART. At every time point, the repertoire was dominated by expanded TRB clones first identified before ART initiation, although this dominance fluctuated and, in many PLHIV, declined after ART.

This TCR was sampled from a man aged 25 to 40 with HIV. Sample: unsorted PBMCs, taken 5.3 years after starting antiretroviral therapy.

The nucleotide sequence is given as TGTGCCAGCAGTTCCCGGGTAATAGCCTATGGCTACACCTTC. Translated, this is CASSSRVIAYGYTF. The chain is made from TRBV11-2 and TRBJ1-2; the D gene remains uncertain. The CDR1 and CDR2 encoded by the germline V gene are SGHAT and FQNNGV. V is pared back by 6 bases and J by 4 bases, with 15 bases lying between the germline termini. The CDR3 spans 14 residues, from the cysteine through the phenylalanine. The CDR3 DNA has 42 bases and is translated from base 1.